This T cell receptor (beta chain) was captured by sequencing in a study of T cell repertoires in cytomegalovirus infection (dated by TCRdb to about 2019). Some background on the complete study: Peptide stimulations targeted recently identified HLA-C-restricted CMV epitopes, whose presentation resists viral immunomodulation, together with well-studied HLA-B-restricted epitopes. Donor HLA type was relevant to the analysis, as public TCR beta signatures indicated carriage of CMV infection together with the matching HLA type.

The meaning of the sample's treatment or condition label: in vitro stimulation with specific CMV peptide epitopes to enrich CMV-specific T cells. What the study reported, not specific to this receptor: In both this cohort and an independent cohort of 352 donors, the cumulative frequency of public TCR beta family members distinguished carriers of CMV infection plus the relevant HLA type. In the ex vivo response, HLA-C-restricted CMV-specific TCR beta clonotypes were dominant, and in two of eight donors the single most frequent clonotype came from this HLA-C-restricted group.

About this clonotype: Its antigen has not been determined. Nothing much larger sits one base from this clone, and base qualities are not available.

The run used an Illumina HiSeq 1500. The public reads were reanalyzed by TCRdb: fastp trimming at Q25, MiXCR alignment, in-frame beta chains only. Merged by CDR3 protein, the rows form single entries marked with the most common genes and DNA. The sample records around 23,000 distinct CDR3 sequences, 22% of which are singletons. The leading ten clones occupy over 80% of the sample. After removal of 8 bases from V and 1 base from J, the junction retains 18 bases not matched to a gene. The CDR3, from cysteine to phenylalanine, totals 18 residues. Only the CDR3 part of the read is kept: 54 bases, read in frame from the first base. Based on the germline V gene (reference sequence), the CDR1 and CDR2 sequences are SEHNR and FQNEAQ.

Here the sequenced sample was CD8+ T cells from cultured PBMCs, taken from culture after CMV antigen stimulation. The sequence links TRBV7-9 to TRBJ2-7, with 9 central nucleotides matching TRBD1. The TCR sequence derives from a human donor in good health (CMV status not recorded). Some clones in this sample may be carry-over from other donors' samples. The CDR3 region: CASSSKFGWTGESYEQYF. The DNA sequence is TGTGCCAGCTCCTCCAAGTTCGGTTGGACAGGGGAATCCTACGAGCAGTACTTC.